In its sample, the clone carrying this T cell receptor (beta chain) was seen once. Its antigen is still unknown. The data were taken from a study of blood T cells in healthy people across ages. Primed by a sample-barcoded 5' primer and a J-beta primer mix, a second PCR proceeded for about 7 to 12 cycles. TCRdb recomputed calls from the 5' RACE reads with MiXCR, one row per CDR3 protein. The sample records about 510,000 distinct CDR3 sequences, approximately 26% being singletons. Study-wide points: The long-lived group displayed more naive CD4+ cells, plus higher diversity, than the aged donors did.

Looked up from germline, CDR1 is SGHVS and CDR2 is FQNEAQ. V gave up 0 bases and J gave up 3 bases; unmatched junction bases: 10. The CDR3 loop spans 19 amino acids. The data were also submitted as part of a second study, on T cells of mothers and their children. That paper notes: Random nucleotides (2-4) and sample barcodes were added by the M1S primer used in the second PCR. Reads obtained per mother exceeded 9 million TCR beta CDR3 reads, with roughly 3 million obtained per child.

The chain couples TRBV7-8 to TRBJ2-1; TRBD2 aligns across 11 bases. The TCR comes from a boy aged 2-15 years in good health. Sequencing used blood. The CDR3 DNA sequence: TGTGCCAGCAGCTTAGCTATAACTAGCGGGGGCCGCTACTACAATGAGCAGTTCTTC. Protein product: CASSLAITSGGRYYNEQFF. Combining the CDR3 with reference TRBV7-8 and TRBJ2-1 gives the whole variable domain GAGVSQSPRYKVAKRGQDVALRCDPISGHVSLFWYQQALGQGPEFLTYFQNEAQLDKSGLPSDRFFAERPEGSVSTLKIQRTQQEDSAVYLCASSLAITSGGRYYNEQFFGPGTRLTVL.